This is a list of T cell receptor beta chains from one sample in a study of blood T cell repertoires in COVID-19. This table comes from immunoSEQ multiplex PCR, and its TCRdb copy is limited to in-frame clones, with some not included. Among about 140,000 clones, approximately 85% were seen once, and the ten largest hold less than 5%. Material for sequencing was peripheral blood. These receptors originate from a woman older than 75 with acute or convalescent COVID-19. Both conserved end residues are part of each CDR3. Fields, in order: clone size, V gene, J gene, D gene, CDR3 protein, CDR3 DNA. A D gene is named only where the DNA matches it firmly. Rows may omit the clone size; those that give it use once, few, many or a size class.

few,TRBV2,TRBJ2-3,.,CASCYVVADTQYF,TGTGCCAGTTGCTATGTGGTGGCAGATACGCAGTATTTT
.,TRBV29-1,TRBJ1-1,TRBD1,CSVNRDRNTEAFF,TGCAGCGTAAACCGGGACAGGAACACTGAAGCTTTCTTT
.,TRBV4-1,TRBJ1-1,.,CASSQDRGLNTEAFF,TGCGCCAGCAGCCAAGATCGGGGTCTGAACACTGAAGCTTTCTTT
few,TRBV5-1,TRBJ1-5,.,CASSLVQGVQPQHF,TGCGCCAGCAGCTTGGTACAGGGCGTGCAGCCCCAGCATTTT
.,TRBV7-9,TRBJ2-5,TRBD2,CASSSGLAGGPYQETQYF,TGTGCCAGCAGCTCAGGACTAGCGGGGGGCCCCTACCAAGAGACCCAGTACTTC
.,TRBV7-9,TRBJ2-3,.,CASGGGGDTQYF,TGTGCCAGCGGGGGCGGGGGAGATACGCAGTATTTT
.,TRBV10-3,TRBJ2-7,TRBD2,CAISEPSGSFYEQYF,TGTGCCATCAGTGAGCCTAGCGGATCCTTTTACGAGCAGTACTTC
.,TRBV28,TRBJ1-1,TRBD1,CASSFAYRGSTEAFF,TGTGCCAGCAGTTTCGCTTACAGGGGTTCCACTGAAGCTTTCTTT
few,TRBV18,TRBJ1-2,.,CASSPWVAGNYGYTF,TGTGCCAGCTCACCATGGGTAGCCGGGAACTATGGCTACACCTTC
.,TRBV4-1,TRBJ2-5,TRBD2,CASSQSGLAQWKYF,TGCGCCAGCAGCCAGTCGGGACTAGCTCAGTGGAAGTACTTC
.,TRBV18,TRBJ1-6,.,CASSPLPGSYSPLHF,TGTGCCAGCTCACCCCTACCGGGTTCTTATTCACCCCTCCACTTT
.,TRBV2,TRBJ2-7,.,CATAYHEQYF,TGTGCCACCGCCTATCACGAGCAGTACTTC
few,TRBV5-6,TRBJ1-1,.,CASSGFRRSRGGTEAFF,TGTGCCAGCAGCGGGTTCCGGAGGTCACGGGGGGGCACTGAAGCTTTCTTT
.,TRBV7-6,TRBJ1-1,TRBD1,CASSLVVGQDMNTEAFF,TGTGCCAGCAGCTTAGTAGTGGGACAGGATATGAACACTGAAGCTTTCTTT
.,TRBV28,TRBJ2-7,TRBD2,CASSRTSGSFQQYF,TGTGCCAGCAGTCGGACTAGCGGGAGCTTTCAGCAGTACTTC
.,TRBV29-1,TRBJ2-5,TRBD2,CSVEARRGYGGETQYF,TGCAGCGTTGAGGCGAGGCGGGGGTACGGCGGAGAGACCCAGTACTTC
.,TRBV11-3,TRBJ2-1,.,CASSREQRINEQFF,TGTGCCAGCAGCCGCGAGCAGCGGATAAATGAGCAGTTCTTC
few,TRBV5-4,TRBJ1-4,.,CASSFGAASREGEKLFF,TGTGCCAGCAGCTTCGGGGCCGCTAGCAGGGAGGGTGAAAAACTGTTTTTT
.,TRBV27,TRBJ1-2,TRBD1,CASSLKGGQRGHGYTF,TGTGCCAGCAGTTTAAAAGGGGGCCAGAGGGGGCACGGCTACACCTTC
.,TRBV27,TRBJ1-5,.,CASSYPGAQHF,TGTGCCAGCAGTTACCCGGGAGCCCAGCATTTT